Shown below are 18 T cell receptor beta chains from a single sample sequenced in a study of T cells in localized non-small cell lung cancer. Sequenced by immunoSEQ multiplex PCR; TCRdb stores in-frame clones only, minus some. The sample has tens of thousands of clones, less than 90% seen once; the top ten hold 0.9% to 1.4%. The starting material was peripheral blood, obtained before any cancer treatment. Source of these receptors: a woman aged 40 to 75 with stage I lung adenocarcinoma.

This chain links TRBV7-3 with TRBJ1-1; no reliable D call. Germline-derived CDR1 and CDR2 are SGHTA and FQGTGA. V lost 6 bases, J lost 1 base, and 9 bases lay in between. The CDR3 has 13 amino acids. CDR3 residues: CASSDWPNTEAFF. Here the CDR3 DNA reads TGTGCCAGCAGTGATTGGCCGAACACTGAAGCTTTCTTT.

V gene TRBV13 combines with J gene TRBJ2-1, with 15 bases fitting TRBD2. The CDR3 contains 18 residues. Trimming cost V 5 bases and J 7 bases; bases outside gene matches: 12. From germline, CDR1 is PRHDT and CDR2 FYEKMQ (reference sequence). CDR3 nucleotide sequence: TGTGCCAGCAGCCTGGGACTAGCGGGGGGCCCCCGGTATAATGAGCAGTTCTTC. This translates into CASSLGLAGGPRYNEQFF.

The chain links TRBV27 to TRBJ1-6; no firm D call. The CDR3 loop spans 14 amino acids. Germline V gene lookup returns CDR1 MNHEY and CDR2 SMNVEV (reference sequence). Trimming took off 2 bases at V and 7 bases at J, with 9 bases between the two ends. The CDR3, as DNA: TGTGCCAGCAGTTTAAGGCTGGGGAATTCACCCCTCCACTTT. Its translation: CASSLRLGNSPLHF.

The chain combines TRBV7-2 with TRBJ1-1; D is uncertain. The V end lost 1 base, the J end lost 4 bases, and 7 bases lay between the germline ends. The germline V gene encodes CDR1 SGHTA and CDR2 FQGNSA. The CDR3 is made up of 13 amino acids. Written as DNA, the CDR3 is TGTGCCAGCAGCTTAGAGACATTCACTGAAGCTTTCTTT. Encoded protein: CASSLETFTEAFF.

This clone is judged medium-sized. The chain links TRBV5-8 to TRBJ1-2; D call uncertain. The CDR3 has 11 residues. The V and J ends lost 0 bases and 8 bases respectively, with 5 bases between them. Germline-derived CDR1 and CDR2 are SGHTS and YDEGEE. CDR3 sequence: CASSLEVGYTF. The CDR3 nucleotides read TGTGCCAGCAGCTTGGAGGTCGGCTACACCTTC.

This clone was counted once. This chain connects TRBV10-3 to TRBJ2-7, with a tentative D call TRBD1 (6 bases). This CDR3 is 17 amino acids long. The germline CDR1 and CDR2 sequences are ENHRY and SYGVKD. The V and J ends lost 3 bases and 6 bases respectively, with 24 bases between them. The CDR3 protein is CAISDPRGIGVGFEQYF. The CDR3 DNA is TGTGCCATCAGTGACCCGAGGGGGATAGGGGTGGGTTTCGAGCAGTACTTC.

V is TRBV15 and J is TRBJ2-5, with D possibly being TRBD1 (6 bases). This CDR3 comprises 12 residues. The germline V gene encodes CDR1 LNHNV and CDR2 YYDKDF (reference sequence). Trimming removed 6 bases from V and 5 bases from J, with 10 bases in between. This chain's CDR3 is CATSSGVETQYF. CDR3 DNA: TGTGCCACCAGTTCAGGGGTGGAGACCCAGTACTTC. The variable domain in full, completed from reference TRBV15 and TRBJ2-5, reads DAMVIQNPRYQVTQFGKPVTLSCSQTLNHNVMYWYQQKSSQAPKLLFHYYDKDFNNEADTPDNFQSRRPNTSFCFLDIRSPGLGDTAMYLCATSSGVETQYFGPGTRLLVL.

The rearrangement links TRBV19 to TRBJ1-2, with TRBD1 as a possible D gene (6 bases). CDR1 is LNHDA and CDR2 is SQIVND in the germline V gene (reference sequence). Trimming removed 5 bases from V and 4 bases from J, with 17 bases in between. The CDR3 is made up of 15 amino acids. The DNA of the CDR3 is TGTGCCAGTAGTCCTTCACAGGGTGAGGGCTATGGCTACACCTTC. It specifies CASSPSQGEGYGYTF.

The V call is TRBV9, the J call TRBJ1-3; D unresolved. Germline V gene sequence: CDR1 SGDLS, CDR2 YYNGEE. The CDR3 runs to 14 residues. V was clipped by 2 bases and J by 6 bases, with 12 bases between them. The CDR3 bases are TGTGCCAGCAGCGTCGACAATATTCCAAACACCATATATTTT. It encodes CASSVDNIPNTIYF.

The CDR3 sequence is CASSQDLIGTVDNEQFF. In DNA form, the CDR3 reads TGCGCCAGCAGCCAAGATCTGATCGGGACGGTTGACAATGAGCAGTTCTTC. The rearrangement uses TRBV4-3 and TRBJ2-1; D tentatively fits TRBD1 or TRBD2 (5 bases each). This CDR3 spans 17 amino acids. Germline V CDR1 and CDR2: LGHNA, YSLEER. The germline V and J ends were trimmed by 0 bases and 5 bases, with 17 bases remaining between them.

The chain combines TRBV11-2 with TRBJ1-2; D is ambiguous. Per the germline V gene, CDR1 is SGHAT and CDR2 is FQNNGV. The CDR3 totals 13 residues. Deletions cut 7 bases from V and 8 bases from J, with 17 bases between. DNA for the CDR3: TGTGCCAGCATCGACTCGGACCGTTCGGGCTACACCTTC. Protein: CASIDSDRSGYTF.

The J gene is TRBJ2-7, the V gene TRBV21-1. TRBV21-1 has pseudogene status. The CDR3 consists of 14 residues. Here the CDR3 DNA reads TGTGCCAGCAGCAAATTACGGATTTCCTACGAGCAGTACTTC. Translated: CASSKLRISYEQYF.

CDR3 coding DNA: TGCGCCAGCAGCTGGGAGACAGGTAGCACTGAAGCTTTCTTT. This translates into CASSWETGSTEAFF. The gene calls are TRBV5-1 and TRBJ1-1, with D possibly being TRBD1 (6 bases). This CDR3 contains 14 residues. Germline V lookup: CDR1 SGHRS, CDR2 YFSETQ. Deletions cut 3 bases from V and 4 bases from J, with 13 bases between. Looking up the rest from reference TRBV5-1 and TRBJ1-1 gives the full variable domain: KAGVTQTPRYLIKTRGQQVTLSCSPISGHRSVSWYQQTPGQGLQFLFEYFSETQRNKGNFPGRFSGRQFSNSRSEMNVSTLELGDSALYLCASSWETGSTEAFFGQGTRLTVV.

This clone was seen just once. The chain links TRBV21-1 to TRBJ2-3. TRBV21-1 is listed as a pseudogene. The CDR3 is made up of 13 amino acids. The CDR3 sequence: CASSKEVTDTQYF. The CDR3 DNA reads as TGTGCCAGCAGCAAAGAGGTCACAGATACGCAGTATTTT.

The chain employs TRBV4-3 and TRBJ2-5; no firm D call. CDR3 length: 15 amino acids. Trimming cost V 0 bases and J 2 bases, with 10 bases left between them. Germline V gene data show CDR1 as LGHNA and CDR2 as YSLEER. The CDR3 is CASSQETGLQETQYF. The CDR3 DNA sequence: TGCGCCAGCAGCCAAGAGACCGGTTTACAAGAGACCCAGTACTTC.

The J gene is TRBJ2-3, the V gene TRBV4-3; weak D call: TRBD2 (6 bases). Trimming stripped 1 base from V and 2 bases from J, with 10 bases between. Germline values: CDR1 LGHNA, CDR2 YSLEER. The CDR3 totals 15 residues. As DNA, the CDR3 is TGCGCCAGCAGCCAAGGACGGGGACTCACAGATACGCAGTATTTT. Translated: CASSQGRGLTDTQYF.

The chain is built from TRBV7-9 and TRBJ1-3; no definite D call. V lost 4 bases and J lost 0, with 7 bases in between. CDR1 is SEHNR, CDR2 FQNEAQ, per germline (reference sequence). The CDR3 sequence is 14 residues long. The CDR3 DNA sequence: TGTGCCAGCAGCTCGACGAGCTCTGGAAACACCATATATTTT. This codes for CASSSTSSGNTIYF.

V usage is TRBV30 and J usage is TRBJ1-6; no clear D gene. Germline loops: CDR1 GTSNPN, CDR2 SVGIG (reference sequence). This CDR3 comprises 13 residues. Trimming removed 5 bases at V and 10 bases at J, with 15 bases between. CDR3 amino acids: CAWAPQLASPLHF. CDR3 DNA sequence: TGTGCCTGGGCGCCTCAACTCGCCTCACCCCTCCACTTT.